The sequence of this TCR beta chain was determined in a study of shared clonotypes between healthy human individuals (dated by TCRdb to the early 2020s). A note on the overall study: A couple of women and three men aged 18 to 49 years were included in the cohort. To estimate repertoire size and how much clonotype sharing occurs between individuals, the study deeply sequenced the blood TCR repertoires of several healthy adults. To increase sequencing depth and limit assay-specific biases, TCR repertoire library preparation and sequencing were carried out by different laboratories using diverse techniques. For each donor, CD4 naive and CD4 memory were each given three plates, CD8 naive was given two plates, and CD8 memory was given one plate. Each donor's leukapheresis produced roughly between about 0.8 and 10 billion PBMCs. The paper as a whole reports these results and caveats: Only blood was sampled, and tissue TCR repertoires likely differ from those in blood. The genetic and exposure-history diversity represented was limited by the small number of donors. Compared with non-shared clonotypes, the clonotypes found in all four sorted-subset donors had higher generation probabilities. Across a handful of donors, 4.5% to 6.5% of naive CD4, roughly 3.3% of naive CD8, around 2.1% of memory CD4, and 0.4% of memory CD8 clonotypes were shared. Rarefaction of sorted-subset datasets indicated incomplete sequencing despite the large sequencing depth. Pairwise subsampling led to the expectation that sequencing depth would affect the degree of clonotype sharing among donors. Naive subsets generally had larger estimated clonotype richness than memory subsets did.

V is trimmed back by 5 bases and J by 0 bases, and the junction contains 4 bases that no gene match accounts for. The CDR3 starts with the cysteine, ends with the phenylalanine, and has 15 residues. The entry retains the CDR3 DNA only, 45 bases that are in frame from base 1. CDR1 and CDR2 are drawn from the germline V gene: MDHEN, SYDVKM. Using the deep immunoSEQ assay, multiplex PCR amplified TCR CDR3 regions from genomic DNA. Extracted genomic DNA from each cell subset was distributed evenly across all wells of several immunoSEQ 96-well plates, and each plate was treated as a replicate. For sorted subsets, each replicate PCR was loaded with 200 ng genomic DNA, equivalent to about 33,000 T cell genomes. The purified libraries were quantified using a Qubit 3.0 fluorometer, sized with a Bioanalyzer 2100, and then quantified again using the KAPA Library Quantification kit. Every immunoSEQ 96-well plate was sequenced on a dedicated single-read 150-cycle Illumina NextSeq 550 flow cell. As for how the authors treated the data: Because only junctional sequences without quality scores were contained in the immunoSEQ output, filtering matching that applied to full-length reads could not be performed. To assign V/J genes and CDR3, sequences were annotated against IMGT germline references using PyIR, a Python wrapper for IgBLAST v1.9. Reads with weak V/J assignments (E-value above 1e-6), missing CDR3, stop codons, out-of-frame junctions, or ambiguous translated residues were removed. V3J clonotypes were defined as sequences sharing an identical inferred V gene, J gene, and CDR3 amino acid sequence. Percentage overlap between repertoires was calculated by dividing the number of shared unique clonotypes by the size of the smaller repertoire. Richness of each repertoire was evaluated using RTK rarefaction, the Chao1 estimator, and Recon v2.1 estimates of unobserved clonotypes. Generation probabilities for all TCRbeta clonotypes obtained by the gDNA method from a handful of donors were computed using OLGA. TCRdb retrieved this table from immuneACCESS and kept in-frame rearrangements only. Not all clones are present; in checked studies, unresolved V genes account for under half, and no reason is known for the remainder. Clonal size and the V and J genes are those of that table, whereas D and trimming came from the DNA. The sample data list hundreds of thousands of clones, and about two thirds of these were observed just once. The ten largest clones represent 1.8% of the sample.

In the case of this clone: The specificity of this receptor is unknown. No qualities accompany the bases; no much larger clone lies one base away.

Healthy HIV-negative adults with no recently reported acute infections or vaccinations were included as donors. Only Caucasian adults living in Nashville, Tennessee, USA were represented among the donors. CD4+ T cells were enriched by magnetic negative selection, after which naive cells were positively selected on CD45RA and the negative fraction was taken as the memory subset. Blood was obtained by leukapheresis, after which PBMCs were separated by Ficoll-Histopaque density gradient centrifugation and cryopreserved in liquid nitrogen vapor phase. Analytical flow cytometry was used to check the purity and quantity of every magnetically sorted T cell population. From each sorted fraction, genomic DNA was isolated and quantified by UV absorbance on a Nanodrop 2000c.

Source material: memory CD4+ T cells sorted from blood. Interpreted using the paper, the cell subset or site label stands for: CD45RA-negative fraction. The receptor chain draws on TRBV28 and TRBJ2-3; TRBD2 lines up with 8 middle nucleotides. The sequence came from a woman under 40 in good health. This receptor has the CDR3 CASSPSGLSTDTQYF. The nucleotide sequence is TGTGCCAGCAGTCCTAGCGGGCTTAGCACAGATACGCAGTATTTT.